The 10 T cell receptor beta chains presented below share a single source sample, sequenced in a study of Graves' ophthalmopathy and Graves' hyperthyroidism. The study amplified TCR beta CDR3 regions using RNA transcripts. After a first-round RT-PCR with HTBI primers, a second-round multiplex PCR was run. In TCRdb, the multiplex PCR reads were re-called with MiXCR into one record per CDR3 protein. The sample carries more than 1,000,000 distinct CDR3 sequences, about 38% recorded once. Sequenced material: peripheral blood or thyroid tissue (not recorded which). The receptors derive from an adult man with Graves' hyperthyroidism.

J is TRBJ2-7 and V is TRBV4-3, with D hard to call. Germline V CDR1 and CDR2: LGHNA, YSLEER. Trimming pared 5 bases from V and 5 bases from J, leaving 13 bases between. This CDR3 has 13 amino acids. CDR3 bases: TGCGCCAGCAGCACAACGGATGGGAACGAGCAGTACTTC. Residues: CASSTTDGNEQYF.

Comments on this clonotype: This may be a read error: a much more frequent sequence differs by one nucleotide. The final CDR3 position lacks the conserved phenylalanine or tryptophan, pointing to a likely read error. This chain links TRBV5-4 with TRBJ1-2; unclear D gene. V lost 4 bases and J 9 bases, leaving 13 bases between the germline ends. From germline, CDR1 is SGHNT and CDR2 YYREEE (reference sequence). There are 12 residues in the CDR3. The CDR3 sequence is CASSEDRYRYTL. In nucleotides, the CDR3 is TGTGCCAGCAGCGAGGACCGGTATCGCTACACCCTC.

The chain joins TRBV10-3 to TRBJ2-7; perhaps D is TRBD1 or TRBD2 (5 bases each). V was pared by 6 bases and J by 3 bases, with 12 bases between. CDR1 and CDR2 from the germline V gene are ENHRY and SYGVKD. The CDR3 has 13 amino acids. CDR3 loop: CAISSPGLYEQYF. The CDR3 nucleotides are TGTGCCATCAGCTCCCCGGGGCTCTACGAGCAGTACTTC.

The chain combines TRBV29-1 with TRBJ1-4; D uncertain. Trimming left V 1 base short and J 0 bases short, with 9 bases between. CDR3 length: 15 amino acids. The germline gives CDR1 SQVTM, CDR2 ANQGSEA. The CDR3 nucleotides are TGCAGCGTTGAAGTTAGCGATGCAACTAATGAAAAACTGTTTTTT. As protein: CSVEVSDATNEKLFF.

The chain recombines TRBV10-3 with TRBJ1-3; D unclear. The germline CDR1 and CDR2 sequences are ENHRY and SYGVKD. V was trimmed by 5 bases and J by 0 bases, leaving 11 bases between them. There are 15 residues in the CDR3. The CDR3 loop is CAISHNDNSGNTIYF. The CDR3 DNA reads TGTGCCATCAGTCACAACGACAACTCTGGAAACACCATATATTTT.

V usage is TRBV15 and J usage is TRBJ2-1; possible D gene TRBD2, 7 bases. The germline V gene encodes CDR1 LNHNV and CDR2 YYDKDF (reference sequence). With 4 bases removed from V and 11 bases from J, the gap between germline ends came to 18 bases. The CDR3 has 14 amino acids. CDR3 residues: CATSTGGQRDQQFF. CDR3 DNA: TGTGCCACCAGCACTGGGGGGCAGCGGGACCAGCAGTTCTTC. Full variable domain (missing parts from reference TRBV15 and TRBJ2-1): DAMVIQNPRYQVTQFGKPVTLSCSQTLNHNVMYWYQQKSSQAPKLLFHYYDKDFNNEADTPDNFQSRRPNTSFCFLDIRSPGLGDTAMYLCATSTGGQRDQQFFGPGTRLTVL.

CDR3 residues: CARKVGFGNTIYF. The CDR3 coding sequence is TGTGCGAGGAAGGTTGGTTTCGGAAACACCATATATTTT. V and J are TRBV10-3 and TRBJ1-3; D is uncertain. CDR1 ENHRY and CDR2 SYGVKD come from the germline V gene. The CDR3 covers 13 residues.

In its sample, this clonotype was seen many times. The genes are TRBV7-9 and TRBJ1-5, with D perhaps matching TRBD1 (5 bases). Germline V gives CDR1 SEHNR, CDR2 FQNEAQ (reference sequence). The CDR3 consists of 17 residues. V lost 4 bases, J lost 0 bases, and 16 bases lay in between. As DNA, the CDR3 is TGTGCCAGCAGCTACGGGACTGGCGGGTATAGCAATCAGCCCCAGCATTTT. This sequence encodes CASSYGTGGYSNQPQHF.

Of note for this clonotype: This clone may be a read error of a much larger clone one base away. The V and J genes are TRBV2 and TRBJ1-5, with TRBD1 matching 7 bases. The CDR3 spans 15 residues. Germline lookup yields CDR1 SNHLY and CDR2 FYNNEI. J was trimmed by 4 bases and V by 4 bases; bases with no gene match: 7. DNA of the CDR3: TGTGCCAGCAGTGTAGAGTTACAGGGGAATCAGCCCCAGCATTTT. Its protein is CASSVELQGNQPQHF.

This clonotype was picked up a small number of times. A much larger clonotype is one base distant, so this may be a read error. This chain connects TRBV19 to TRBJ1-2; D gene ambiguous. The CDR3 sequence is 12 residues long. The V gene lost 8 bases and the J gene lost 6 bases, with 13 bases spanning the gap. Per the germline V gene, CDR1 is LNHDA and CDR2 is SQIVND (reference sequence). The CDR3 loop reads CASDTREDGYTF. DNA of the CDR3: TGTGCCAGTGACACAAGGGAGGATGGCTACACCTTC.